In this sample, the clone carrying this TCR beta chain turned up a few times. Its antigen is as yet unknown. This sample is drawn from a study of early T cells in non-severe SARS-CoV-2 infection. Study in general: Sequenced bulk RNA came from whole blood that was unsorted, and chains were unpaired.

Study-level findings and limits: VDJdb matches were skewed toward anti-spike CD8 T cell responses.

Germline V CDR1 and CDR2: PRHDT, FYEKMQ (reference sequence). The CDR3 spans 12 residues. Deletions cut 5 bases from V and 5 bases from J, with 7 bases between. Attachment of unique molecular identifiers to individual cDNA molecules was performed. TCRdb used MiXCR to reprocess the 5' RACE reads, holding one entry per CDR3 protein. The table shows some 91,000 distinct CDR3 sequences, with about 15% occurring only once. Sequenced material: whole blood. The receptor was derived from an adult who was a healthcare worker with PCR-confirmed SARS-CoV-2 infection or an uninfected control (not recorded which). The genes are TRBV13 and TRBJ2-1; D gene uncertain. The CDR3 loop is CASSHANNEQFF. The CDR3, as DNA: TGTGCCAGCAGCCACGCAAACAATGAGCAGTTCTTC.